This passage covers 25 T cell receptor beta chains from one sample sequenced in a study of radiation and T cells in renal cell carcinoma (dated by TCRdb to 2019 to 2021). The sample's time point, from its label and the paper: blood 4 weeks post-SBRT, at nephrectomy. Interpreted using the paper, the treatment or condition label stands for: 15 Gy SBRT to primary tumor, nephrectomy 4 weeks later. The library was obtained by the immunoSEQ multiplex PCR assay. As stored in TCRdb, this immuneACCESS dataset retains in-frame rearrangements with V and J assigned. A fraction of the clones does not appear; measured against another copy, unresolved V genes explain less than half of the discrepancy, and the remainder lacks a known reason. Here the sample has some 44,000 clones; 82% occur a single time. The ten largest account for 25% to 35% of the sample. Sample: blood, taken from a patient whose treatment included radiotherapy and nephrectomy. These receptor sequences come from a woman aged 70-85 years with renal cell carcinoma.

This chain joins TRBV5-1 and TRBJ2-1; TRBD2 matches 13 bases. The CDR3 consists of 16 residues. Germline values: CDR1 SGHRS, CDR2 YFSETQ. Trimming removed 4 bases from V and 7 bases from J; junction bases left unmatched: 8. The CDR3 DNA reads TGCGCCAGCAGCCCCGGGCCGGGACTAGCGGGAAATGAGCAGTTCTTC. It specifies CASSPGPGLAGNEQFF.

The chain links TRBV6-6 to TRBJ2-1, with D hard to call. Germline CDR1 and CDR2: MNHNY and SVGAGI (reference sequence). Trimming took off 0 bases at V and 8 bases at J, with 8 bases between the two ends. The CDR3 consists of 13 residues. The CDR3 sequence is CASSYSSGYEQFF. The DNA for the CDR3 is TGTGCCAGCAGTTACTCATCAGGTTATGAGCAGTTCTTC.

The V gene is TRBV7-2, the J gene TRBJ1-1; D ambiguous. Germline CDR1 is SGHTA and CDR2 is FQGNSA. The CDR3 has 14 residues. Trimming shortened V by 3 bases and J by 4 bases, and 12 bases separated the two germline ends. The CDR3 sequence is CASSLGGMSTEAFF. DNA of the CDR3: TGTGCCAGCAGCTTGGGCGGGATGAGCACTGAAGCTTTCTTT.

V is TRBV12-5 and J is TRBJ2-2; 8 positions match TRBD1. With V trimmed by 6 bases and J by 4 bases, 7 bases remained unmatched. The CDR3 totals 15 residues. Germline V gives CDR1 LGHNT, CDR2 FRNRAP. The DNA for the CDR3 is TGTGCTAGTGGATCGGACAGGGTCAGCACCGGGGAGCTGTTTTTT. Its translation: CASGSDRVSTGELFF.

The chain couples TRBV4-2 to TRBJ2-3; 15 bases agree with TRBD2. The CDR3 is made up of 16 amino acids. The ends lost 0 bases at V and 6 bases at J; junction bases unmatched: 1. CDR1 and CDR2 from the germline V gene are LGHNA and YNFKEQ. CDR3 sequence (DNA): TGTGCCAGCAGCCAAGATGGGACTAGCGGGAGGGATACGCAGTATTTT. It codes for CASSQDGTSGRDTQYF.

The CDR3 sequence: CASSLGLVYNEQFF. The DNA of the CDR3 is TGCGCCAGCAGCTTGGGACTAGTCTACAATGAGCAGTTCTTC. This chain joins TRBV5-1 and TRBJ2-1; weak D call: TRBD2 (6 bases). V lost 0 bases, J lost 3 bases, and 7 bases lay in between. CDR1 and CDR2 from the germline V gene are SGHRS and YFSETQ. The CDR3 extends over 14 amino acids.

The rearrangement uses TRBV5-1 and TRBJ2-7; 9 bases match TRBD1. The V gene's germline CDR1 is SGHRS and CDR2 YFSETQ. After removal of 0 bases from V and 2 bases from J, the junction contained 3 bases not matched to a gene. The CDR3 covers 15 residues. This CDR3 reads CASSLEGQGPYEQYF. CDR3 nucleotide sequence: TGCGCCAGCAGCTTGGAAGGACAGGGGCCCTACGAGCAGTACTTC.

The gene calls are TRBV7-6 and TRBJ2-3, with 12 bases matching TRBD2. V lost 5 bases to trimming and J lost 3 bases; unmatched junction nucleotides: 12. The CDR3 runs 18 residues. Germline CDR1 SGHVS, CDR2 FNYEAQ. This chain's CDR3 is CASSPYSTSGRRTDTQYF. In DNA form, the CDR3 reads TGTGCCAGCAGCCCCTATTCGACTAGCGGGAGACGGACAGATACGCAGTATTTT. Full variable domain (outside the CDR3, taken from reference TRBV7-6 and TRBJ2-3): GAGVSQSPRYKVTKRGQDVALRCDPISGHVSLYWYRQALGQGPEFLTYFNYEAQQDKSGLPNDRFSAERPEGSISTLTIQRTEQRDSAMYRCASSPYSTSGRRTDTQYFGPGTRLTVL.

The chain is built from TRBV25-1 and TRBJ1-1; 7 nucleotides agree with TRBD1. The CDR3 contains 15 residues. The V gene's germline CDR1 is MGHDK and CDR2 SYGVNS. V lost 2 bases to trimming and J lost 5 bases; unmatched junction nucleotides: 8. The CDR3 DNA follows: TGTGCCAGCAGTGAAACGGGACAGCCGGGGACTGAAGCTTTCTTT. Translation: CASSETGQPGTEAFF. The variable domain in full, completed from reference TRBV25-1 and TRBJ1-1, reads EADIYQTPRYLVIGTGKKITLECSQTMGHDKMYWYQQDPGMELHLIHYSYGVNSTEKGDLSSESTVSRIRTEHFPLTLESARPSHTSQYLCASSETGQPGTEAFFGQGTRLTVV.

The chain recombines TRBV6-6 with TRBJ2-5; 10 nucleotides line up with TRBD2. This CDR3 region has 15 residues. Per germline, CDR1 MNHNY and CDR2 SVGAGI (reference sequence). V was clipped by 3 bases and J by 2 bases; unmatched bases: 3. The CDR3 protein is CASSYSGGLQETQYF. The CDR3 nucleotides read TGTGCCAGCAGTTATAGCGGGGGGCTTCAAGAGACCCAGTACTTC.

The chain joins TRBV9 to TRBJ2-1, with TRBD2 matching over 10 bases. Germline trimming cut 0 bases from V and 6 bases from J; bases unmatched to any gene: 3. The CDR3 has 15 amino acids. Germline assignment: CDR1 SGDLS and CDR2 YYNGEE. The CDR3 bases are TGTGCCAGCAGCGTAGAAACTAGCGGGACCAATGAGCAGTTCTTC. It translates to CASSVETSGTNEQFF.

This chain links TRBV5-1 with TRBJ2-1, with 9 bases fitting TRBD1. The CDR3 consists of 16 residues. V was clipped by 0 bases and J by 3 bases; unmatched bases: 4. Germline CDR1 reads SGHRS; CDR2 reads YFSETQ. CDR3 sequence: CASSLGNRGLYNEQFF. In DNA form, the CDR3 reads TGCGCCAGCAGCTTGGGAAACAGGGGGCTCTACAATGAGCAGTTCTTC.

The CDR3 sequence is CASSLPPNYGYTF. The DNA of the CDR3 is TGTGCCAGTAGTCTGCCACCTAACTATGGCTACACCTTC. The genes are TRBV19 and TRBJ1-2; no firm D call. The CDR3 runs to 13 residues. Trimming removed 5 bases at V and 0 bases at J, with 7 bases between. CDR1 and CDR2 from the germline V gene are LNHDA and SQIVND (reference sequence).

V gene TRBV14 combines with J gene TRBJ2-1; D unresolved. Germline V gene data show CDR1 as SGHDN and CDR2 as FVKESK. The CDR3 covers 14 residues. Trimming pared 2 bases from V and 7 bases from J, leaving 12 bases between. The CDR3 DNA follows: TGTGCCAGCAGCCAACGGACCGCCGGGAATGAGCAGTTCTTC. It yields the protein CASSQRTAGNEQFF.

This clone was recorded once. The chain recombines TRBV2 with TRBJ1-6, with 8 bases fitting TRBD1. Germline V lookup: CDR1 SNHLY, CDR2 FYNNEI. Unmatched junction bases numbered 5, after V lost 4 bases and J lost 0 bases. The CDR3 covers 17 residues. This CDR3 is CASSVGQEPSYNSPLHF. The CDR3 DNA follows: TGTGCCAGCAGTGTGGGACAGGAACCCTCCTATAATTCACCCCTCCACTTT. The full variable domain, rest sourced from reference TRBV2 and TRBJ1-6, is EPEVTQTPSHQVTQMGQEVILRCVPISNHLYFYWYRQILGQKVEFLVSFYNNEISEKSEIFDDQFSVERPDGSNFTLKIRSTKLEDSAMYFCASSVGQEPSYNSPLHFGNGTRLTVT.

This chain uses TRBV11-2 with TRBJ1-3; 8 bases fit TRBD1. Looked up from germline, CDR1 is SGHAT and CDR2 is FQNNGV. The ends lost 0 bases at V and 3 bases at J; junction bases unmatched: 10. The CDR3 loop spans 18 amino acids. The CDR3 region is CASSLDGSAGQVGNTIYF. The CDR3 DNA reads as TGTGCCAGCAGCTTAGACGGGTCAGCGGGACAGGTTGGAAACACCATATATTTT.

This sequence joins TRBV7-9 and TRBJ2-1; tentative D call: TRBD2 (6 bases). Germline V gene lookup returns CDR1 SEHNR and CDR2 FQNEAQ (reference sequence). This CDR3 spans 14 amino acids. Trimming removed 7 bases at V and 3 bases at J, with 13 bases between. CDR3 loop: CASTPAGSYNEQFF. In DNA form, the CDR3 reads TGTGCCAGCACCCCAGCGGGCAGCTACAATGAGCAGTTCTTC.

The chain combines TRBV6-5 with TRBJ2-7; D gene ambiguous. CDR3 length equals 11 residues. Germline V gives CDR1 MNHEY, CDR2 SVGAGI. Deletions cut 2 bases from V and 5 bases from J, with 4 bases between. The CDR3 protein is CASSYDNEQYF. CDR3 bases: TGTGCCAGCAGTTACGACAACGAGCAGTACTTC.

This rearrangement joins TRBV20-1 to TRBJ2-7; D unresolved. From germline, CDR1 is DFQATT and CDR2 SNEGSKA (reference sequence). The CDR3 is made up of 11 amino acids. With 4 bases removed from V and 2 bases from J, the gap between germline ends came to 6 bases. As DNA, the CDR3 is TGCAGTGCTACAGTTACCTACGAGCAGTACTTC. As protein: CSATVTYEQYF.

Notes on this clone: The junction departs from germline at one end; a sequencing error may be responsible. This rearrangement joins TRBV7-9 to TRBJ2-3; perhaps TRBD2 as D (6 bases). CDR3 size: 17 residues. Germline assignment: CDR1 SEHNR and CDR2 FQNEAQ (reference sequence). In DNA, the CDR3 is TGCGCCAGCAGCCAAGATCGGCTAGCGTACCGCACAGATACGCAGTATTTT. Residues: CASSQDRLAYRTDTQYF.

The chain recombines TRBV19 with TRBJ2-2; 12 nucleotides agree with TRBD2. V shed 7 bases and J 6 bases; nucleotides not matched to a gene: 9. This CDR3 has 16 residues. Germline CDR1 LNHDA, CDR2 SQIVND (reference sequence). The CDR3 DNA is TGTGCCAGTATGATACTAGCGGGGGGCTACGCCGGGGAGCTGTTTTTT. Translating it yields CASMILAGGYAGELFF. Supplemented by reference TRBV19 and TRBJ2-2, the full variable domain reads DGGITQSPKYLFRKEGQNVTLSCEQNLNHDAMYWYRQDPGQGLRLIYYSQIVNDFQKGDIAEGYSVSREKKESFPLTVTSAQKNPTAFYLCASMILAGGYAGELFFGEGSRLTVL.

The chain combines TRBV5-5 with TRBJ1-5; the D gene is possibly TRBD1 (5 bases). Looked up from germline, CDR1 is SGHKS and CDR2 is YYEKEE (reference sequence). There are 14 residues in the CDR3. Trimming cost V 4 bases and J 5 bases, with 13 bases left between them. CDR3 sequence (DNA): TGTGCCAGCAGCCCCGCCGGGGGTGATCAGCCCCAGCATTTT. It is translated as CASSPAGGDQPQHF.

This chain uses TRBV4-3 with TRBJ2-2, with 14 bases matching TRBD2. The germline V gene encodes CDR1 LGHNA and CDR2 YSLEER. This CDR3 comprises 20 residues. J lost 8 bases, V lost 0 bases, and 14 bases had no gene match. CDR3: CASSQEPGQGTSGRPGELFF. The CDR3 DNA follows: TGCGCCAGCAGCCAAGAACCGGGACAGGGGACTAGCGGGAGACCTGGGGAGCTGTTTTTT.

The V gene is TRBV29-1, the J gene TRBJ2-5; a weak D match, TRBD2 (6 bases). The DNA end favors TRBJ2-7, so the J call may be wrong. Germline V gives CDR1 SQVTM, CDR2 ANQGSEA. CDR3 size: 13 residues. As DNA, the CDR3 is TGCAGCGTTCGACCGGGACTTAAGTACGAGCAGTACTTC. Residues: CSVRPGLKYEQYF.

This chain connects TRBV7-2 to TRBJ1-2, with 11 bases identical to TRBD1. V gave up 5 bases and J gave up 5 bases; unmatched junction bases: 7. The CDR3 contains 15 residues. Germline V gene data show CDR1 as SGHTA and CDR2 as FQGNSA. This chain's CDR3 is CASSMGQGVSYGYTF. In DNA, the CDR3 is TGTGCCAGCAGCATGGGACAGGGGGTATCATATGGCTACACCTTC.